This T cell receptor beta chain came from a study of blood T cells in healthy people across ages. Between the trimmed V and J ends, which lost 1 base and 2 bases, there was a span of 12 bases. CDR3 size: 15 residues. CDR1 and CDR2 from the germline V gene are SGHTA and FQGNSA. The use of a sample-barcoded 5' primer and a J-beta primer mix characterized a second PCR of 7 to 11 cycles. All cDNA molecules were each tagged by a template-switch adaptor with 12 random nucleotides. Via MiXCR, TCRdb re-called the 5' RACE reads, giving one row per CDR3 protein. The sample contains roughly 700,000 distinct CDR3 sequences, about 30% of which appear only once.

This chain joins TRBV7-2 and TRBJ2-7; perhaps TRBD2 as D (5 bases). The receptor comes from a woman of 80 years or more in good health. Sequencing was performed on blood. CDR3 in amino acids: CASSLGLGSAYEQYF. The DNA for the CDR3 is TGTGCCAGCAGCTTAGGGCTTGGGAGCGCCTACGAGCAGTACTTC.